These 13 T cell receptor beta chains came from one sample sequenced in a study of blood T cell repertoires in COVID-19. Some clones are missing from TCRdb's copy, which holds only in-frame ones; the method was immunoSEQ multiplex PCR. Here the sample spans roughly 40,000 clones, about 90% being singletons. Sequencing input: peripheral blood. These receptors all come from a man aged 45-65 years with active COVID-19.

The rearrangement joins TRBV28 to TRBJ2-7; 7 bases are shared with TRBD2. CDR3 length: 15 residues. Germline-derived CDR1 and CDR2 are MDHEN and SYDVKM. Losses at the gene ends were 3 bases for V and 2 bases for J; bases not matched to a gene: 7. This CDR3 is CASSFGAGLTYEQYF. DNA for the CDR3: TGTGCCAGCAGTTTCGGAGCGGGACTTACCTACGAGCAGTACTTC.

V and J are TRBV7-9 and TRBJ1-1; D is unresolved. This CDR3 is 13 amino acids long. The germline gives CDR1 SEHNR, CDR2 FQNEAQ (reference sequence). The V and J ends lost 5 bases and 3 bases respectively, with 10 bases between them. The CDR3 nucleotides are TGTGCCAGCAGCCAAGCGGGCTACACTGAAGCTTTCTTT. It encodes CASSQAGYTEAFF. The full variable domain, rest sourced from reference TRBV7-9 and TRBJ1-1, is DTGVSQNPRHKITKRGQNVTFRCDPISEHNRLYWYRQTLGQGPEFLTYFQNEAQLEKSRLLSDRFSAERPKGSFSTLEIQRTEQGDSAMYLCASSQAGYTEAFFGQGTRLTVV.

The V gene is TRBV5-1, the J gene TRBJ2-1, with no clear D. The CDR3 runs 15 residues. Germline assignment: CDR1 SGHRS and CDR2 YFSETQ. Trimming took off 4 bases at V and 5 bases at J, with 16 bases between the two ends. CDR3 DNA: TGCGCCAGCAGCAATACCCTGGAGACCAACAATGAGCAGTTCTTC. Its protein product is CASSNTLETNNEQFF. The variable domain in full, completed from reference TRBV5-1 and TRBJ2-1, reads KAGVTQTPRYLIKTRGQQVTLSCSPISGHRSVSWYQQTPGQGLQFLFEYFSETQRNKGNFPGRFSGRQFSNSRSEMNVSTLELGDSALYLCASSNTLETNNEQFFGPGTRLTVL.

The chain recombines TRBV5-8 with TRBJ2-1; D may be TRBD2 (5 bases). Germline CDR1 reads SGHTS; CDR2 reads YDEGEE. V gave up 2 bases and J gave up 8 bases, with 20 bases separating them. The length of the CDR3 is 16 residues. The DNA of the CDR3 is TGTGCCAGCAGCTTTGGGCGCGCGGGCCCTAGGGATGAGCAGTTCTTC. This codes for CASSFGRAGPRDEQFF. Full variable domain (rest looked up from reference TRBV5-8 and TRBJ2-1): EAGVTQSPTHLIKTRGQQATLRCSPISGHTSVYWYQQALGLGLQFLLWYDEGEERNRGNFPPRFSGRQFPNYSSELNVNALELEDSALYLCASSFGRAGPRDEQFFGPGTRLTVL.

The V call is TRBV7-3, the J call TRBJ2-2, with D possibly being TRBD2 (5 bases). CDR1 SGHTA and CDR2 FQGTGA come from the germline V gene. The V end was cut by 5 bases, the J end by 0 bases, with 13 bases between. This CDR3 is built from 16 residues. For the CDR3, the DNA is TGTGCCAGCAGCACACATGGACTTCCGAACACCGGGGAGCTGTTTTTT. This gives the protein CASSTHGLPNTGELFF.

V gene TRBV19 combines with J gene TRBJ2-3; 7 nucleotides match TRBD1. The CDR3 is 13 residues long. Germline lookup yields CDR1 LNHDA and CDR2 SQIVND (reference sequence). Trimming removed 4 bases from V and 4 bases from J; junction bases left unmatched: 2. CDR3 sequence (DNA): TGTGCCAGTAGTACAGGACAGGCAGATACGCAGTATTTT. It translates to CASSTGQADTQYF.

The chain has TRBV28 and TRBJ2-1; 9 nucleotides line up with TRBD1. This CDR3 spans 14 amino acids. The ends lost 4 bases at V and 6 bases at J; junction bases unmatched: 4. The germline V gene encodes CDR1 MDHEN and CDR2 SYDVKM. The CDR3 loop reads CASSSPGQGNEQFF. DNA for the CDR3: TGTGCCAGCAGTTCCCCGGGACAGGGCAATGAGCAGTTCTTC. The full variable domain, its missing parts supplied by reference TRBV28 and TRBJ2-1, is DVKVTQSSRYLVKRTGEKVFLECVQDMDHENMFWYRQDPGLGLRLIYFSYDVKMKEKGDIPEGYSVSREKKERFSLILESASTNQTSMYLCASSSPGQGNEQFFGPGTRLTVL.

V is TRBV7-9 and J is TRBJ1-1; tentatively, D is TRBD1 (6 bases). CDR3 length equals 13 residues. Germline V gene sequence: CDR1 SEHNR, CDR2 FQNEAQ (reference sequence). Between the trimmed V and J ends, which lost 5 bases and 7 bases, there was a span of 14 bases. In DNA form, the CDR3 reads TGTGCCAGCAGCGTCGAGGGACACCGTGAAGCTTTCTTT. Amino acids: CASSVEGHREAFF.

V gene TRBV28 combines with J gene TRBJ2-1; the match to TRBD2 covers 8 bases. V gave up 8 bases and J gave up 3 bases; unmatched junction bases: 9. The CDR3 loop spans 15 amino acids. CDR1 MDHEN and CDR2 SYDVKM come from the germline V gene. CDR3 residues: CASDPEREHYNEQFF. CDR3 sequence (DNA): TGTGCCAGCGATCCCGAGCGGGAGCACTACAATGAGCAGTTCTTC.

This clone was seen just once. The gene calls are TRBV19 and TRBJ1-2, with 9 bases that match TRBD1. With 9 bases clipped from V and 6 bases from J, the junction kept 11 bases outside the gene matches. The CDR3 spans 14 residues. Germline assignment: CDR1 LNHDA and CDR2 SQIVND (reference sequence). CDR3 sequence reads: CASTQGQGSNGYTF. The CDR3, as DNA: TGTGCCAGCACTCAAGGACAGGGGAGTAATGGCTACACCTTC.

CDR3 in DNA: TGCGCCAGCAGTGAGAGGCGGACTAGCGGGAGGGCCAGGACCGGGGAGCTGTTTTTT. This gives the protein CASSERRTSGRARTGELFF. The chain uses TRBV10-2 and TRBJ2-2; 15 bases line up with TRBD2. CDR1 and CDR2 from the germline V gene are WSHSY and SAAADI. The ends lost 2 bases at V and 5 bases at J; junction bases unmatched: 9. The CDR3 consists of 19 residues.

Written as DNA, the CDR3 is TGTGCCAGCAGTCGGGGAGAGAGCTCCTACAATGAGCAGTTCTTC. Translating it yields CASSRGESSYNEQFF. This chain links TRBV28 with TRBJ2-1; D is possibly TRBD2 (5 bases). Trimming left V 5 bases short and J 0 bases short, with 11 bases between. This CDR3 region has 15 residues. Germline-derived CDR1 and CDR2 are MDHEN and SYDVKM.

This chain connects TRBV15 to TRBJ2-7; 11 positions match TRBD2. In germline, CDR1 is LNHNV, CDR2 YYDKDF (reference sequence). The CDR3 extends over 15 amino acids. Trimming at V came to 1 base and at J to 6 bases, leaving 5 bases not matched to a gene. The CDR3 loop is CATSRGLAGRGEQYF. The CDR3, as DNA: TGTGCCACCAGCAGAGGACTAGCGGGACGGGGCGAGCAGTACTTC. Combining the CDR3 with reference TRBV15 and TRBJ2-7 gives the whole variable domain DAMVIQNPRYQVTQFGKPVTLSCSQTLNHNVMYWYQQKSSQAPKLLFHYYDKDFNNEADTPDNFQSRRPNTSFCFLDIRSPGLGDTAMYLCATSRGLAGRGEQYFGPGTRLTVT.